This TCR beta chain was observed in a study of T cell repertoires and HLA-DP antigens. Across the whole study: Alloreactive CD4+ T cells targeted HLA-DP on transduced HeLa. The donors, ranging 18-to-29 to 60-to-69 years, included a couple of males and one female.

Libraries were prepared by immunoSEQ multiplex PCR; TCRdb keeps only in-frame clonotypes and omits some of them. The sample has approximately 90,000 clones; roughly nine tenths are singletons. Worth noting for this clone: Its antigen is currently unknown.

The V gene's germline CDR1 is SGHTA and CDR2 FQGNSA. V gave up 1 base and J gave up 3 bases; unmatched junction bases: 2. CDR3 length: 15 residues. The origin of this receptor is a man between 50 and 59 years old in good health and CMV-seronegative. Sequencing was done on a sample of CD4+ T cells from PBMCs. This chain uses TRBV7-2 with TRBJ1-4; 7 nucleotides line up with TRBD1. Written as DNA, the CDR3 is TGTGCCAGCAGCTTAGGACAGGGTTCTAATGAAAAACTGTTTTTT. It specifies CASSLGQGSNEKLFF.